The present T cell receptor beta chain was sequenced within a study of blood T cell repertoires in COVID-19. Study-level information: Samples of COVID-19 (acute and convalescent) were obtained from the United States, Italy and Spain. PBMCs, B-cell-depleted T cells, or T cells provided the cDNA or gDNA that made up the material.

V was trimmed by 5 bases and J by 0 bases, leaving 17 bases between them. CDR1 LNHDA and CDR2 SQIVND come from the germline V gene (reference sequence). The CDR3 totals 17 residues. Source study methods: From reference gene primer amplification, estimates of nucleated cell counts were derived. Method: immunoSEQ multiplex PCR; TCRdb's copy keeps in-frame clones and lacks some. V, J and clone size are those of that table, while D and trimming were read from the DNA. The data contain around 100,000 clones, roughly 85% of them singletons. This TCR came from a human donor in a cohort sampled during active COVID-19. Material for sequencing was peripheral blood. The rearrangement joins TRBV19 to TRBJ2-1; tentative D call: TRBD1 (6 bases). CDR3 sequence (DNA): TGTGCCAGTAGTCCAAGGACAGCCTTCAGCTCCTACAATGAGCAGTTCTTC. It translates to CASSPRTAFSSYNEQFF. Full variable domain (missing parts from reference TRBV19 and TRBJ2-1): DGGITQSPKYLFRKEGQNVTLSCEQNLNHDAMYWYRQDPGQGLRLIYYSQIVNDFQKGDIAEGYSVSREKKESFPLTVTSAQKNPTAFYLCASSPRTAFSSYNEQFFGPGTRLTVL.